This TCR beta chain originates from a study of cytomegalovirus exposure and HLA in healthy donors. Study observations and caveats: Cytomegalovirus-associated TCR beta chains were listed, numbering over 150.

This CDR3 contains 18 residues. With 0 bases clipped from V and 2 bases from J, the junction kept 10 bases outside the gene matches. From germline, CDR1 is SGDLS and CDR2 YYNGEE. The donors were part of the validation cohort of more than 90 subjects. That cohort was separate from the first cohort, which comprised some 670 subjects. The data were produced by immunoSEQ multiplex PCR, yet TCRdb's version contains in-frame clones alone and is incomplete. Among about 240,000 clones, 75% to 90% were seen once, and the ten largest hold around 1.2%. Remarks on this clone: Its antigen remains unidentified.

The chain carries TRBV9 and TRBJ2-3; 9 bases are a match to TRBD2. Source material: PBMCs. The TCR comes from a young woman in good health and CMV-seropositive. As DNA, the CDR3 is TGTGCCAGCAGCGTAGAAGCGGTTGCGGGGGGGTCCACAGATACGCAGTATTTT. Its translation is CASSVEAVAGGSTDTQYF.